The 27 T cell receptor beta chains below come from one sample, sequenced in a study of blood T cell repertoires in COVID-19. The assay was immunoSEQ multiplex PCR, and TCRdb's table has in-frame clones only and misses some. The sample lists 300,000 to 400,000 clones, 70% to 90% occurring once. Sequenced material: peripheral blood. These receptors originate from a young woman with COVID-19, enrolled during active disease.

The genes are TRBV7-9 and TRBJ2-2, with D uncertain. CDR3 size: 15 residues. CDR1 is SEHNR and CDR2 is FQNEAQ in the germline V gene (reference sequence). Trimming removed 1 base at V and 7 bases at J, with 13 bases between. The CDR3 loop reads CASSLDSVRSGELFF. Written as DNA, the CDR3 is TGTGCCAGCAGCTTAGATTCAGTACGCAGCGGGGAGCTGTTTTTT.

The CDR3 loop reads CASSLEQGLTGELFF. CDR3 nucleotides: TGCGCCAGCAGCTTGGAACAGGGTCTCACCGGGGAGCTGTTTTTT. The V and J genes are TRBV5-1 and TRBJ2-2; D possibly corresponds to TRBD1 (6 bases). CDR3 length equals 15 residues. The V gene's germline CDR1 is SGHRS and CDR2 YFSETQ. Trimming shortened V by 0 bases and J by 4 bases, and 10 bases separated the two germline ends. Full variable domain (rest looked up from reference TRBV5-1 and TRBJ2-2): KAGVTQTPRYLIKTRGQQVTLSCSPISGHRSVSWYQQTPGQGLQFLFEYFSETQRNKGNFPGRFSGRQFSNSRSEMNVSTLELGDSALYLCASSLEQGLTGELFFGEGSRLTVL.

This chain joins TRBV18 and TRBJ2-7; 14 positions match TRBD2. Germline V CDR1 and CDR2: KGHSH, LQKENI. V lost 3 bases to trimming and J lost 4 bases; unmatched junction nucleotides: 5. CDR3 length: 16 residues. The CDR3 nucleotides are TGTGCCAGCTCACCCCCGACTAGCGGGGGGGCATACGAGCAGTACTTC. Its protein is CASSPPTSGGAYEQYF.

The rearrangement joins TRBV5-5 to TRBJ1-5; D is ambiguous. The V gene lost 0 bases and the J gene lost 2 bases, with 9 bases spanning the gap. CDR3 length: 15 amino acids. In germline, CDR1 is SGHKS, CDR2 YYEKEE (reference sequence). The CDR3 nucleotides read TGTGCCAGCAGCTTGGGGGCCTGGGGCAATCAGCCCCAGCATTTT. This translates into CASSLGAWGNQPQHF.

CDR3: CASSLTSAGGYNEQFF. The DNA of the CDR3 is TGTGCCAGCAGCTTAACTTCCGCGGGGGGATACAATGAGCAGTTCTTC. The chain combines TRBV7-8 with TRBJ2-1, with 8 positions matching TRBD2. Germline loops: CDR1 SGHVS, CDR2 FQNEAQ. This CDR3 is built from 16 residues. Unmatched junction bases numbered 7, after V lost 2 bases and J lost 4 bases.

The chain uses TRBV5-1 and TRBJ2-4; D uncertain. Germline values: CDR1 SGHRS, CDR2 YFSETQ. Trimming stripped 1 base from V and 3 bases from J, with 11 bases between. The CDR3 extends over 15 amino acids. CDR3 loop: CASSLSEPYKNIQYF. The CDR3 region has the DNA TGCGCCAGCAGCTTGTCCGAGCCTTACAAAAACATTCAGTACTTC.

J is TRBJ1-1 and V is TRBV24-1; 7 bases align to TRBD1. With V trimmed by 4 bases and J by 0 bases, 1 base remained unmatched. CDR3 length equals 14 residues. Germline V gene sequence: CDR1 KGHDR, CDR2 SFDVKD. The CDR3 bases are TGTGCCACCAGTGAGACAGGGATGAACACTGAAGCTTTCTTT. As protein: CATSETGMNTEAFF.

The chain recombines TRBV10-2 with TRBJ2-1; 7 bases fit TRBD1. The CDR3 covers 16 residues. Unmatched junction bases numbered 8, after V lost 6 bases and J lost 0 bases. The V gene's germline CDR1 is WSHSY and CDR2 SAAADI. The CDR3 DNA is TGCGCCAGCAGCGAGACCGGGACAGTCTCCTACAATGAGCAGTTCTTC. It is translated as CASSETGTVSYNEQFF.

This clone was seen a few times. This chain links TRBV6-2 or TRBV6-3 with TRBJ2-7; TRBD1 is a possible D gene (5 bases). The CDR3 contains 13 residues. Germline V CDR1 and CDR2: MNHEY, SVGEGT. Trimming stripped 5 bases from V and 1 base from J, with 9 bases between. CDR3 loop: CASSQTGSYEQYV. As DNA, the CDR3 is TGTGCCAGCAGTCAAACAGGTTCCTACGAGCAGTACGTC.

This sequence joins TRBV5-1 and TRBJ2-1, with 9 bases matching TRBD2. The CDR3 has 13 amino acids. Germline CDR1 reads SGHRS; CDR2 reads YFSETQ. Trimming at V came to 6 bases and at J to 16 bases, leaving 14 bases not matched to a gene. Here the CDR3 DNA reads TGCGCCAGCACCCCGTCCGGCGGGAGGGCCGGATTCTTC. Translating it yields CASTPSGGRAGFF.

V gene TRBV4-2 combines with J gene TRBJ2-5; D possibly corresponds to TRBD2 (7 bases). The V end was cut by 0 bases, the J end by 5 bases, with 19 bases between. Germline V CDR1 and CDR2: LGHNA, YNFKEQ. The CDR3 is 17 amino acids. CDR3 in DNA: TGTGCCAGCAGCCAAGATCCGCCTGGGGGGGCCCGCGAGACCCAGTACTTC. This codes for CASSQDPPGGARETQYF.

CDR3 in amino acids: CASSLESWGADYEQYF. Here the CDR3 DNA reads TGCGCCAGCAGCTTGGAAAGCTGGGGCGCTGACTACGAGCAGTACTTC. The chain joins TRBV5-1 to TRBJ2-7; possible D gene TRBD1, 5 bases. V was clipped by 0 bases and J by 3 bases, with 16 bases between them. CDR1 is SGHRS and CDR2 is YFSETQ in the germline V gene. The length of the CDR3 is 16 residues.

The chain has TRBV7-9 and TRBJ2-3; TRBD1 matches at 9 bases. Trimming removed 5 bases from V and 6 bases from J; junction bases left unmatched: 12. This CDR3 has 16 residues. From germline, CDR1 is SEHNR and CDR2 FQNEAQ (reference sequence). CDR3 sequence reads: CASSLRGTGPSDTQYF. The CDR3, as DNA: TGTGCCAGCAGCCTCCGGGGGACAGGGCCTTCTGATACGCAGTATTTT.

The CDR3 protein is CASSLKGQGTDTQYF. The CDR3 bases are TGTGCCAGCAGTTTAAAGGGACAGGGGACAGATACGCAGTATTTT. This chain uses TRBV28 with TRBJ2-3; the match to TRBD1 covers 10 bases. This CDR3 is built from 15 residues. CDR1 MDHEN and CDR2 SYDVKM come from the germline V gene. Trimming cost V 2 bases and J 3 bases; bases outside gene matches: 2.

CDR3 DNA sequence: TGTGCCAGCAGCTTAGCGGGGACTAGCGGGAATAACGAGCAGTACGTC. This codes for CASSLAGTSGNNEQYV. This rearrangement joins TRBV13 to TRBJ2-7; 13 nucleotides match TRBD2. CDR3 length: 16 amino acids. Germline loops: CDR1 PRHDT, CDR2 FYEKMQ (reference sequence). With V trimmed by 1 base and J by 5 bases, 5 bases remained unmatched.

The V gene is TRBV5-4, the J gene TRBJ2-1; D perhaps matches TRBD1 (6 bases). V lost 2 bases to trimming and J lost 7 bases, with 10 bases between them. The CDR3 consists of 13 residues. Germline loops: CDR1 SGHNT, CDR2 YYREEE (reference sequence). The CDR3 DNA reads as TGTGCCAGCAGCTTCTCGGGACAAAATGAGCAGTTCTTC. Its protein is CASSFSGQNEQFF.

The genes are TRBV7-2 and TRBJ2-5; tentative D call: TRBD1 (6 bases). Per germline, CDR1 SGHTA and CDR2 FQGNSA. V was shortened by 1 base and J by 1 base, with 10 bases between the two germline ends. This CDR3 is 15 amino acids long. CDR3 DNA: TGTGCCAGCAGCTTAGGGGGGCCCCCCCAAGAGACCCAGTACTTC. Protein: CASSLGGPPQETQYF.

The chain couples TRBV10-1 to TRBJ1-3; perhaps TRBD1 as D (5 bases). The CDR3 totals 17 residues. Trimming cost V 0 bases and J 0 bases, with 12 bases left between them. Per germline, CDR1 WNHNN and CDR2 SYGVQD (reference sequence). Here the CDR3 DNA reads TGCGCCAGCAGTGAGTCCCGCAGGGCGGACTCTGGAAACACCATATATTTT. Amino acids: CASSESRRADSGNTIYF.

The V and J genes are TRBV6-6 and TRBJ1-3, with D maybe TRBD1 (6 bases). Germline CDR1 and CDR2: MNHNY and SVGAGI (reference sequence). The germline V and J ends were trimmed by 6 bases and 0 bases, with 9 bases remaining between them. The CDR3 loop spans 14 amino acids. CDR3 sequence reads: CASRQGHSGNTIYF. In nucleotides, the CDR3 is TGTGCCAGCAGACAGGGCCACTCTGGAAACACCATATATTTT.

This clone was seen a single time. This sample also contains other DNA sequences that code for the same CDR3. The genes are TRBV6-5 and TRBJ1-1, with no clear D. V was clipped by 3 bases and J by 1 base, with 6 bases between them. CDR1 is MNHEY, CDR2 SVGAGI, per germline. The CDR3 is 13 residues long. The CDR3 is CASSYSQNTEAFF. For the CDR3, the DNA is TGTGCCAGCAGTTATAGTCAGAACACTGAAGCTTTCTTT.

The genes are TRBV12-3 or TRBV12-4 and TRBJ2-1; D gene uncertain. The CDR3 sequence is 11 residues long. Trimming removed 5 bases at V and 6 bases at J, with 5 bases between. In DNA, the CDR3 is TGTGCCAGCAGTCCTGTCAATGAGCAGTTCTTC. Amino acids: CASSPVNEQFF.

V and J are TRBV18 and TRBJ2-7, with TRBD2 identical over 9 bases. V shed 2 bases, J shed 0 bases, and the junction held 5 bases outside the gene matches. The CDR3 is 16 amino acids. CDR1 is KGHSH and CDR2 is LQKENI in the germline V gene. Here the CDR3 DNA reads TGTGCCAGCTCACCAGATGCGGGGGGGATCTCCTACGAGCAGTACTTC. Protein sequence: CASSPDAGGISYEQYF.

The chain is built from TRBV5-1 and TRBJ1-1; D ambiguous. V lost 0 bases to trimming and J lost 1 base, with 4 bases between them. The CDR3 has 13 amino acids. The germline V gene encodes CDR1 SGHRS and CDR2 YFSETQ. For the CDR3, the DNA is TGCGCCAGCAGCTTGGGCGCGAACACTGAAGCTTTCTTT. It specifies CASSLGANTEAFF.

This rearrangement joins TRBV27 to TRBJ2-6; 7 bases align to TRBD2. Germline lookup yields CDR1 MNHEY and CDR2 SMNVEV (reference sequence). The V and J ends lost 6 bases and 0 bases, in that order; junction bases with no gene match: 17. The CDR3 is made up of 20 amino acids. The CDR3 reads CASSPNARERFNSGANVLTF. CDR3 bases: TGTGCCAGCAGCCCCAACGCGCGGGAGCGCTTTAACTCTGGGGCCAACGTCCTGACTTTC.

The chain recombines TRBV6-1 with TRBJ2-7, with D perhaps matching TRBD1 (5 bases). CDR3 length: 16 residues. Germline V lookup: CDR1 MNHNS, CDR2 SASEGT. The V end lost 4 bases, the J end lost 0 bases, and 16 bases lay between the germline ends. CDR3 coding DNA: TGTGCCAGCAGTGCCCTGTGGGGCTACAGCTCCTACGAGCAGTACGTC. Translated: CASSALWGYSSYEQYV.

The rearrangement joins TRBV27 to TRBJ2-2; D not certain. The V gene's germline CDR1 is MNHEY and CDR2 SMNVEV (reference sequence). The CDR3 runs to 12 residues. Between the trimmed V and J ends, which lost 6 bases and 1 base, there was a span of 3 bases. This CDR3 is CASSRNTGELFF. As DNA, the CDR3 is TGTGCCAGCAGCAGGAACACCGGGGAGCTGTTTTTT.

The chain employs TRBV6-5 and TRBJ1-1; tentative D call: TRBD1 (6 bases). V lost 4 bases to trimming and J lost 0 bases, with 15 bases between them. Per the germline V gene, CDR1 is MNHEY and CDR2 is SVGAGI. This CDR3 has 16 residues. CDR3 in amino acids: CASSLSIGQLNTEAFF. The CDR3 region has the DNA TGTGCCAGCAGTTTATCTATAGGACAGTTGAACACTGAAGCTTTCTTT.